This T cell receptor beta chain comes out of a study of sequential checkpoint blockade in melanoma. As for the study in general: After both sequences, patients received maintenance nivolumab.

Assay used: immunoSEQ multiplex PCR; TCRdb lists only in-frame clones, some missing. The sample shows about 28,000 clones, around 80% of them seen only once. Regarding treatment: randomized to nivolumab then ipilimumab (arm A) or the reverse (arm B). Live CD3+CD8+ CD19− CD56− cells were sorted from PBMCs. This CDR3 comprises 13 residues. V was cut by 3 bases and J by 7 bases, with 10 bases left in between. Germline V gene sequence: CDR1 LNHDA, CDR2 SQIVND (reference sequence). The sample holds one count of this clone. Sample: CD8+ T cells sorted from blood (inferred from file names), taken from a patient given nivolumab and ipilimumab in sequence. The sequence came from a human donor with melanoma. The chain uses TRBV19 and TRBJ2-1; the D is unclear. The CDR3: CASSMHGTNEQFF. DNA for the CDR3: TGTGCCAGTAGTATGCACGGTACGAATGAGCAGTTCTTC.